This T cell receptor beta chain was found in a study of cytomegalovirus exposure and HLA in healthy donors. The CDR3 extends over 14 amino acids. The germline CDR1 and CDR2 sequences are LNHNV and YYDKDF (reference sequence). Unmatched junction bases numbered 4, after V lost 8 bases and J lost 0 bases. Each donor was healthy, and each was a bone marrow donor. Worth noting for this clone: What it binds is unknown.

Primers for the PCR totalled 60 Vbeta and 13 Jbeta. Here immunoSEQ multiplex PCR was the method, and the copy in TCRdb shows in-frame clones only, minus some. The sample includes fewer than 150,000 clones, roughly 80% of them seen just once. Findings and limits, study-wide: TCR beta V- and J-gene trimming was later associated with a missense DCLRE1C variant.

This clonotype originated in a man over 45 in good health and CMV-seronegative. V usage is TRBV15 and J usage is TRBJ1-3; the match to TRBD1 covers 7 bases. Sample: PBMCs. CDR3 sequence reads: CATWTGASGNTIYF. CDR3 nucleotide sequence: TGTGCCACCTGGACAGGAGCCTCTGGAAACACCATATATTTT.